This T cell receptor (beta chain) was recovered during a study of blood T cell repertoires in COVID-19. Across the study: T cells, B-cell-depleted T cells, or PBMCs provided the cDNA or gDNA that served as material.

Original analysis: Nucleated cell counts were estimated from reference gene primer amplification. Generated by immunoSEQ multiplex PCR, the TCRdb table keeps only in-frame clones and is missing some. V and J calls and clone size are as listed in that table; D and trimming were resolved from the DNA. The table lists 200,000 to 250,000 clones, about 84% of them singletons. The CDR3 is made up of 15 amino acids. Germline V lookup: CDR1 MDHEN, CDR2 SYDVKM. The germline V and J ends were trimmed by 8 bases and 4 bases, with 20 bases remaining between them. The rearrangement uses TRBV28 and TRBJ1-2, with unresolved D. Sequencing was carried out using peripheral blood. The TCR was taken from a human donor in a cohort sampled during active COVID-19. The CDR3 DNA is TGTGCCAGCTCCCGACACCTCGAGGGTACCTATGGCTACACCTTC. This sequence encodes CASSRHLEGTYGYTF.